The following is a TCR beta chain sequence with its context. Its antigen is unidentified. This specimen belongs to a study of cytotoxic CD8 clonotypes in ibrutinib-treated CLL. Whole-study context: Partial responders around 24, complete 2; some 12 progressed and roughly 14 stayed in remission by median roughly 5.5 years. Among the samples, the mean was about 270,000 productive templates and fewer than 95,000 productive rearrangements. Study-level findings and limits: Public clonotypes showed up rarely, and on treatment they shrank or held steady.

CDR1 and CDR2 (germline): SGDLS, YYNGEE. This CDR3 comprises 13 residues. V was clipped by 6 bases and J by 8 bases; unmatched bases: 7. Deep sequencing aimed at 1 in 200,000 to 1 in 1 million T cells' resolution. Some clones are missing from TCRdb's copy, which holds only in-frame ones; the method was immunoSEQ multiplex PCR. The repertoire includes around 70,000 clones, about nine tenths of them detected once, and 3.1% sits in the top ten. V and J are TRBV9 and TRBJ2-7; 11 positions match TRBD2. Sequences were derived from PBMCs, sampled after 12 months of ibrutinib treatment. The clonotype was recovered from a human donor with chronic lymphocytic leukemia. The CDR3 reads CASTLGTSGQQYF. The CDR3 DNA reads as TGTGCCAGCACGCTGGGGACTAGCGGTCAGCAGTACTTC.